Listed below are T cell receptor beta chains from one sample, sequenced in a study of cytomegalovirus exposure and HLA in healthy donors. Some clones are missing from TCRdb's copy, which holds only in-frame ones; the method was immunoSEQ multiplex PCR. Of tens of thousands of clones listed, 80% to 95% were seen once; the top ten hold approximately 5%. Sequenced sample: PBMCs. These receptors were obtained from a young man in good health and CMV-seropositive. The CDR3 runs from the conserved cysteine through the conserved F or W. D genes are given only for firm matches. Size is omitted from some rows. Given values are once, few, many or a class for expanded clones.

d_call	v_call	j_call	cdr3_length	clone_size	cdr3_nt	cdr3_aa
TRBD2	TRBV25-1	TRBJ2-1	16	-	TGTGCCAGCAGTGAAATAGCTAGCGGGAGTCGGAATGAGCAGTTCTTC	CASSEIASGSRNEQFF
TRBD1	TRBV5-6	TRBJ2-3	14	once	TGTGCCAGCAGCGACAGGGGAGCAGGAGATACGCAGTATTTT	CASSDRGAGDTQYF
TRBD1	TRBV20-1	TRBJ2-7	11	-	TGCAGTGGAACAGGGGGTTACGAGCAGTACTTC	CSGTGGYEQYF
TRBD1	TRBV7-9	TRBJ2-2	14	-	TGTGCCAGCAGCTTCGGGACAGGGCTCGGGGAGCTGTTTTTT	CASSFGTGLGELFF
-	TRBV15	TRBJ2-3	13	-	TGTGCCACCAGCAGAGGTGAGGCAGATACGCAGTATTTT	CATSRGEADTQYF
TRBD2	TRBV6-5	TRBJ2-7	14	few	TGTGCCACCTCGACTAGCGGGAGGGCCCGGGGGCAGTACTTC	CATSTSGRARGQYF
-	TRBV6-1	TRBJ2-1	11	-	TGTGCCAGCACTTTAAACAATGAGCAGTTCTTC	CASTLNNEQFF
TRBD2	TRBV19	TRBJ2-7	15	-	TGTGCCAGTAGCAGCCCGGGACTAGCCTCCTACGAGCAGTACTTC	CASSSPGLASYEQYF
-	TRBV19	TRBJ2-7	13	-	TGTGCCAGTAGTATGGCGGGGCGTCGTGAGCAGTACTTC	CASSMAGRREQYF
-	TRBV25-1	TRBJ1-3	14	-	TGTGCCAGCAGCCTTAACGGGAGGAGGAACACCATATATTTT	CASSLNGRRNTIYF
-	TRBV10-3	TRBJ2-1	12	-	TGTGCCATCAGTGCGGACAAACTGTGGCCGTTCTTC	CAISADKLWPFF
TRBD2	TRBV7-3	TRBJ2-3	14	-	TGTGCCAGCAGCTTGGGCGGGAGGACAGATACGCAGTATTTT	CASSLGGRTDTQYF
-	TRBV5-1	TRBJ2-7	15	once	TGCGCCAGCAGCCCGGCTACGGACAGCTCCTACGAGCAGTACTTC	CASSPATDSSYEQYF
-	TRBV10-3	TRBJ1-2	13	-	TGTGCCATCAGTGGGGGCTTCCCTTATGGCTACACCTTC	CAISGGFPYGYTF
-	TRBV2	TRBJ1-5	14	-	TGTGCCAGCAGTGGAGGAATGGGCAATCAGCCCCAGCATTTT	CASSGGMGNQPQHF
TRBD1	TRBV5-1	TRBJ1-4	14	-	TGCGCCAGCAGCTGGGGACAGGGAGGGGAAAAACTGTTTTTT	CASSWGQGGEKLFF
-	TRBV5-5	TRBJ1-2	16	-	TGTGCCAGCAGCTTGGGAGTTGGGGGGTCCACCTATGGCTACACCTTC	CASSLGVGGSTYGYTF
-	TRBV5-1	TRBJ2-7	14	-	TGCGCCAGCAGCCGCTTGGGAGGAGGGGCCGAGCAGTACTTC	CASSRLGGGAEQYF
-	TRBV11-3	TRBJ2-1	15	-	TGTGCCAGCAGCTTAGAAGGGACTTCTTACAATGAGCAGTTCTTC	CASSLEGTSYNEQFF
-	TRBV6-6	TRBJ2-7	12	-	TGTGCCAGCAGACCCCGGACTGGCGAGCAGTACTTC	CASRPRTGEQYF
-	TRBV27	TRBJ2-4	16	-	TGTGCCAGCAGTCCACTGGAGATACTAGCCAAAAACATTCAGTACTTC	CASSPLEILAKNIQYF
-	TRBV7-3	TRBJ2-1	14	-	TGTGCCAGCAGTCCCGACTCTGCCTACAATGAGCAGTTCTTC	CASSPDSAYNEQFF
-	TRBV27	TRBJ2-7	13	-	TGTGCCAGCAGCAGCGGCCAGACCTACGAGCAGTACTTC	CASSSGQTYEQYF
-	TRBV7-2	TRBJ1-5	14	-	TGTGCCAGCAGCTTTATTCAGGGCGCTCAGCCCCAGCATTTT	CASSFIQGAQPQHF
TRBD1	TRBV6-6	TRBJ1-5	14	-	TGTGCCAGCAGCCGTGACAGGGGGGATCAGCCCCAGCATTTT	CASSRDRGDQPQHF
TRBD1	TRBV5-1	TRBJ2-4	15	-	TGCGCCAGCAGCGGGACAGACATGGGCAAAAACATTCAGTACTTC	CASSGTDMGKNIQYF
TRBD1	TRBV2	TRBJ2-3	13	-	TGTGCCAGCCGTTCAACAGGGGTTACTACGCAGTATTTT	CASRSTGVTTQYF
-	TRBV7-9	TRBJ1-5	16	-	TGTGCCAGCAGCTTAGCGGGGTTGGGAGGAAATCAGCCCCAGCATTTT	CASSLAGLGGNQPQHF
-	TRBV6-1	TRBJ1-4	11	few	TGTGCCAGCAGCCGGGGGGAAAAACTGTTTTTT	CASSRGEKLFF
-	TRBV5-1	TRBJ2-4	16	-	TGCGCCAGCAGCTTGGCAGGCAGGGTCGTCCAAAACATTCAGTACTTC	CASSLAGRVVQNIQYF
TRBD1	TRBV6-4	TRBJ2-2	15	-	TGTGCCAGCAGTGACTCGACAGGGGGCACCGGGGAGCTGTTTTTT	CASSDSTGGTGELFF
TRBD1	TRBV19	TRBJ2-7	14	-	TGTGCCAGTAGTATGACAGGGTACACCTACGAGCAGTACTTC	CASSMTGYTYEQYF
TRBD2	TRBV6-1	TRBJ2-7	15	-	TGTGCCAGCAGTGACCTACTAGCGGGATTCTACGAGCAGTACTTC	CASSDLLAGFYEQYF
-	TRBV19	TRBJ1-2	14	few	TGTGCCAGTAGTATGTCGTCGGGGACTGGGGGCTACACCTTC	CASSMSSGTGGYTF
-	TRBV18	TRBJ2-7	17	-	TGTGCCAGCTCACCAATCAGGGGTCGCATAATCCCCTACGAGCAGTACTTC	CASSPIRGRIIPYEQYF
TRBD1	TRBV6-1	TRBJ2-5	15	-	TGTGCCAGCAGTGCCCGGGACAGGGGACAAGAGACCCAGTACTTC	CASSARDRGQETQYF
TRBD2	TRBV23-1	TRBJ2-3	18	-	TGCGCCAGCAGTCAATCACGGGAGGGTAGCGGGAGGACAGATACGCAGTATTTT	CASSQSREGSGRTDTQYF
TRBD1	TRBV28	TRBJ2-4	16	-	TGTGCCAGCAGTCTTCTGGACAGGGGAGCCAAAAACATTCAGTACTTC	CASSLLDRGAKNIQYF
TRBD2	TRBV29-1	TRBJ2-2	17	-	TGCAGCGTTGCCGACTATAGCGGGAGAGCGAGAACCGGGGAGCTGTTTTTT	CSVADYSGRARTGELFF
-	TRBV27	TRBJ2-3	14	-	TGTGCCAGCAGTTCGCTAGCCGGTCCGGATACGCAGTATTTT	CASSSLAGPDTQYF
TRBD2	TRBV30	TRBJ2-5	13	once	TGTGCGGTGGCTAGCGGGACACAAGAGACCCAGTACTTC	CAVASGTQETQYF